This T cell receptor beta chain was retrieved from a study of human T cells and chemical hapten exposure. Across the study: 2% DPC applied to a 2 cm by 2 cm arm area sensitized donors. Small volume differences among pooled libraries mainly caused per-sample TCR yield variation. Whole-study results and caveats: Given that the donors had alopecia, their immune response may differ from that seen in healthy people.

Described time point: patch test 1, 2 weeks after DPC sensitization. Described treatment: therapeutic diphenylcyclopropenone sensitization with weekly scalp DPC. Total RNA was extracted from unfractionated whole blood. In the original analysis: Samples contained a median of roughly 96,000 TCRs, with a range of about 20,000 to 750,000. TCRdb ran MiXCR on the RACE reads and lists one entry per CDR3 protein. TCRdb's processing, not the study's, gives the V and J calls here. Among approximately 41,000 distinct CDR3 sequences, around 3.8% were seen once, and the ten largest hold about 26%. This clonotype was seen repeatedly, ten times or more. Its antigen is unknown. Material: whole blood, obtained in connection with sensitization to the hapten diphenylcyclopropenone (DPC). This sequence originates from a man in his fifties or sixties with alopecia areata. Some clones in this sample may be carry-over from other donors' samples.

CDR3 region: CSVGPLAGDGEQYF. CDR3 sequence (DNA): TGCAGCGTTGGGCCACTAGCGGGAGATGGGGAGCAGTACTTC. V gene TRBV29-1 combines with J gene TRBJ2-7; the match to TRBD2 covers 11 bases. V dropped 4 bases and J dropped 7; count of bases not matched to a gene: 9. Germline CDR1 and CDR2: SQVTM and ANQGSEA. The CDR3 consists of 14 residues.